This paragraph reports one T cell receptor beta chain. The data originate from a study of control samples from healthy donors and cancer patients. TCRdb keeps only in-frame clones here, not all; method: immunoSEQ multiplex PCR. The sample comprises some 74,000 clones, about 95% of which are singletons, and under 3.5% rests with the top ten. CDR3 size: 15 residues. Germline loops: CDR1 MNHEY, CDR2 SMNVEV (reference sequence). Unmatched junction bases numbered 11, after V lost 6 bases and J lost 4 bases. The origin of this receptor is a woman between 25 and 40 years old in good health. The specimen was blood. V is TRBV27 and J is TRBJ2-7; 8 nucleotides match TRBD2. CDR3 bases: TGTGCCAGCAGGGTTAGCGGGGCGCTTCCATACGAGCAGTACGTC. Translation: CASRVSGALPYEQYV.